These T cell receptor beta chains were read from a single sample in a study of cytomegalovirus exposure and HLA in healthy donors. Data came from immunoSEQ multiplex PCR; TCRdb stores just in-frame clones and leaves some out. The sample gives about 150,000 clones, about 84% of which show up once; approximately 1.2% is in the top ten. Sequenced material: PBMCs. The receptors stem from a man aged 50-60 years in good health and CMV-seropositive. Both conserved end residues are part of each CDR3. D genes are given only for firm matches. Clone size appears in some rows only: once, few, many, or a class for an expanded clone.

d_gene: TRBD2; abundance: -; v_gene: TRBV7-9; j_gene: TRBJ2-7; CDR3aa: CASSPGGTPHEQYF; CDR3nt: TGTGCCAGCAGCCCGGGGGGGACACCCCACGAGCAGTACTTC
d_gene: -; abundance: -; v_gene: TRBV6-5; j_gene: TRBJ2-7; CDR3aa: CASSYSGGEQYF; CDR3nt: TGTGCCAGCAGTTACTCAGGAGGCGAGCAGTACTTC
d_gene: TRBD1; abundance: -; v_gene: TRBV30; j_gene: TRBJ1-2; CDR3aa: CAWDRGNSYTF; CDR3nt: TGTGCCTGGGACAGGGGGAACAGCTACACCTTC
d_gene: TRBD2; abundance: -; v_gene: TRBV2; j_gene: TRBJ2-1; CDR3aa: CASSERLAGGPQFF; CDR3nt: TGTGCCAGCAGTGAACGGCTAGCGGGGGGCCCACAGTTCTTC
d_gene: -; abundance: -; v_gene: TRBV5-1; j_gene: TRBJ1-1; CDR3aa: CASSLGQTNTEAFF; CDR3nt: TGCGCCAGCAGCTTGGGACAGACGAACACTGAAGCTTTCTTT
d_gene: -; abundance: -; v_gene: TRBV5-1; j_gene: TRBJ1-2; CDR3aa: CASRLSLGSDYGYTF; CDR3nt: TGCGCCAGCAGGCTATCTCTAGGCAGTGACTATGGCTACACCTTC
d_gene: -; abundance: -; v_gene: TRBV7-2; j_gene: TRBJ1-1; CDR3aa: CASSLDSASFEAFF; CDR3nt: TGTGCCAGCAGCCTGGACAGCGCATCATTTGAAGCTTTCTTT
d_gene: -; abundance: -; v_gene: TRBV6-6; j_gene: TRBJ2-3; CDR3aa: CASSPGLTDTQYF; CDR3nt: TGTGCCAGCAGTCCGGGACTTACAGATACGCAGTATTTT
d_gene: -; abundance: -; v_gene: TRBV10-3; j_gene: TRBJ2-3; CDR3aa: CAISPPGRPDTQYF; CDR3nt: TGTGCCATCAGCCCTCCGGGGAGGCCAGATACGCAGTATTTT
d_gene: TRBD1; abundance: once; v_gene: TRBV28; j_gene: TRBJ1-1; CDR3aa: CASSSPTGGDTEAFF; CDR3nt: TGTGCCAGCAGTTCCCCGACAGGGGGTGACACTGAAGCTTTCTTT
d_gene: -; abundance: -; v_gene: TRBV7-2; j_gene: TRBJ2-7; CDR3aa: CASSLSGVEQYF; CDR3nt: TGTGCCAGCAGCTTATCAGGGGTCGAGCAGTACTTC
d_gene: -; abundance: -; v_gene: TRBV6-5; j_gene: TRBJ2-2; CDR3aa: CASSKTTSSGGELFF; CDR3nt: TGTGCCAGCAGTAAGACTACAAGTTCGGGCGGGGAGCTGTTTTTT
d_gene: TRBD1; abundance: -; v_gene: TRBV28; j_gene: TRBJ2-2; CDR3aa: CASSSQGQGRAGELFF; CDR3nt: TGTGCCAGCAGTTCCCAGGGACAGGGGAGGGCCGGGGAGCTGTTTTTT
d_gene: TRBD1; abundance: -; v_gene: TRBV7-6; j_gene: TRBJ1-1; CDR3aa: CASSISGTDTEAFF; CDR3nt: TGTGCCAGCAGCATCTCCGGGACAGACACTGAAGCTTTCTTT
d_gene: TRBD1; abundance: -; v_gene: TRBV5-1; j_gene: TRBJ1-2; CDR3aa: CASGGQGPKDGYTF; CDR3nt: TGCGCCAGCGGAGGACAGGGCCCCAAGGATGGCTACACCTTC
d_gene: -; abundance: -; v_gene: TRBV11-2; j_gene: TRBJ2-5; CDR3aa: CASSRGNQETQYF; CDR3nt: TGTGCCAGCTCCCGGGGGAACCAAGAGACCCAGTACTTC
d_gene: -; abundance: -; v_gene: TRBV18; j_gene: TRBJ1-1; CDR3aa: CASSPGQNTEAFF; CDR3nt: TGTGCCAGCTCACCGGGGCAGAACACTGAAGCTTTCTTT
d_gene: TRBD1; abundance: -; v_gene: TRBV11-3; j_gene: TRBJ2-2; CDR3aa: CASSKQGTAPGELFF; CDR3nt: TGTGCCAGCAGCAAACAGGGGACGGCACCCGGGGAGCTGTTTTTT
d_gene: TRBD1; abundance: few; v_gene: TRBV10-3; j_gene: TRBJ1-5; CDR3aa: CAISEDRGFQPQHF; CDR3nt: TGTGCCATCAGTGAGGACAGGGGTTTTCAGCCCCAGCATTTT
d_gene: -; abundance: -; v_gene: TRBV27; j_gene: TRBJ1-5; CDR3aa: CASSLIWEGGNQPQHF; CDR3nt: TGTGCCAGCAGTTTAATATGGGAAGGGGGCAATCAGCCCCAGCATTTT
d_gene: -; abundance: -; v_gene: TRBV6-1; j_gene: TRBJ2-2; CDR3aa: CASRGPGLGELFF; CDR3nt: TGTGCCAGCAGGGGACCGGGACTGGGGGAGCTGTTTTTT
d_gene: -; abundance: -; v_gene: TRBV5-1; j_gene: TRBJ1-1; CDR3aa: CASSGNRRNTEAFF; CDR3nt: TGCGCCAGCAGCGGCAATAGGAGGAACACTGAAGCTTTCTTT
d_gene: TRBD2; abundance: -; v_gene: TRBV5-1; j_gene: TRBJ2-5; CDR3aa: CASSLLWGGETQYF; CDR3nt: TGCGCCAGCAGCCTCCTGTGGGGGGGGGAGACCCAGTACTTC
d_gene: TRBD2; abundance: -; v_gene: TRBV6-1; j_gene: TRBJ2-2; CDR3aa: CASSRGGTNTGELFF; CDR3nt: TGTGCCAGCAGTCGCGGGGGGACGAACACCGGGGAGCTGTTTTTT
d_gene: TRBD1; abundance: -; v_gene: TRBV18; j_gene: TRBJ1-1; CDR3aa: CASSLAGTAEAFF; CDR3nt: TGTGCCAGCTCACTTGCCGGGACAGCGGAAGCTTTCTTT
d_gene: -; abundance: few; v_gene: TRBV16; j_gene: TRBJ1-5; CDR3aa: CASSQSAGRGNQPQHF; CDR3nt: TGTGCCAGCAGCCAATCTGCGGGAAGGGGCAATCAGCCCCAGCATTTT